This TCR beta chain stems from a study of blood T cells in healthy people across ages. General study results and limits: Estimated diversity that came from one million T cells was considered an underestimate.

CDR1 and CDR2 from the germline V gene are LNHNV and YYDKDF (reference sequence). V shed 2 bases and J shed 0 bases, with 5 bases lying between them. There are 15 residues in the CDR3. A sample-barcoded 5' primer and a J-beta primer mix were used in a second PCR of roughly 6 to 12 cycles. TCRdb reanalysed the 5' RACE reads using MiXCR and keeps one entry per CDR3 protein. Of about 1.4 million distinct CDR3 sequences listed, roughly 64% were seen once; the top ten hold roughly 6.3%. Turning to this clonotype: The antigen is undetermined.

V gene TRBV15 combines with J gene TRBJ2-6; D is ambiguous. Sequencing used blood. The TCR comes from a man aged 18-30 years in good health. CDR3 amino acids: CATSRRSSGANVLTF. CDR3 coding DNA: TGTGCCACCAGCAGAAGGAGCTCTGGGGCCAACGTCCTGACTTTC. Full variable domain (rest looked up from reference TRBV15 and TRBJ2-6): DAMVIQNPRYQVTQFGKPVTLSCSQTLNHNVMYWYQQKSSQAPKLLFHYYDKDFNNEADTPDNFQSRRPNTSFCFLDIRSPGLGDTAMYLCATSRRSSGANVLTFGAGSRLTVL.